The 11 T cell receptor beta chains in this list originate from one sample, sequenced in a study of OX40 agonist ivuxolimab in advanced cancers. The table came from immunoSEQ multiplex PCR; TCRdb's copy has only in-frame clones and leaves some out. The sample has under 90,000 clones; about nine tenths are singletons. The sample was CD4+ or CD8+ T cells sorted from blood, taken in a trial of the OX40 agonist ivuxolimab. The receptors were sampled from an adult with an advanced solid tumor such as melanoma, head and neck, liver or kidney cancer.

The V gene is TRBV28, the J gene TRBJ2-7; the match to TRBD1 covers 10 bases. Germline V gives CDR1 MDHEN, CDR2 SYDVKM. The CDR3 is 12 residues long. V lost 6 bases to trimming and J lost 6 bases; unmatched junction nucleotides: 2. This CDR3 is CASRGDRGEQYF. Here the CDR3 DNA reads TGTGCCAGCAGGGGGGACAGGGGCGAGCAGTACTTC.

This chain links TRBV11-3 with TRBJ2-1; D call uncertain. Trimming left V 0 bases short and J 8 bases short, with 11 bases between. The CDR3 length is 14 residues. Germline lookup yields CDR1 SGHNT and CDR2 YENEEA. CDR3 sequence: CASSLDRQRHEQFF. The CDR3 DNA follows: TGTGCCAGCAGCTTAGACCGACAAAGGCATGAGCAGTTCTTC. Full variable domain (remainder filled in from reference TRBV11-3 and TRBJ2-1): EAGVVQSPRYKIIEKKQPVAFWCNPISGHNTLYWYLQNLGQGPELLIRYENEEAVDDSQLPKDRFSAERLKGVDSTLKIQPAELGDSAVYLCASSLDRQRHEQFFGPGTRLTVL.

The V gene is TRBV28, the J gene TRBJ2-1; 7 nucleotides agree with TRBD2. CDR1 is MDHEN, CDR2 SYDVKM, per germline. The CDR3 runs 19 residues. V was pared by 5 bases and J by 2 bases, with 18 bases of the junction left unmatched. The CDR3: CASSPAGAAGRGAYNEQFF. The DNA of the CDR3 is TGTGCCAGCAGTCCCGCGGGAGCGGCGGGGCGAGGGGCCTACAATGAGCAGTTCTTC.

The V gene is TRBV30, the J gene TRBJ2-3, with D hard to call. Per the germline V gene, CDR1 is GTSNPN and CDR2 is SVGIG (reference sequence). The CDR3 runs to 12 residues. Trimming removed 4 bases from V and 3 bases from J, with 8 bases in between. The CDR3 nucleotides read TGTGCCTGGAATCTCGGTACAGATACGCAGTATTTT. Amino acids: CAWNLGTDTQYF.

The chain uses TRBV19 and TRBJ1-1, with a possible D match to TRBD1 (5 bases). The V gene's germline CDR1 is LNHDA and CDR2 SQIVND (reference sequence). The V and J ends lost 0 bases and 5 bases respectively, with 10 bases between them. The CDR3 loop spans 14 amino acids. The CDR3 is CASSIDQGRTEAFF. Here the CDR3 DNA reads TGTGCCAGTAGTATAGATCAGGGAAGGACTGAAGCTTTCTTT.

The rearrangement uses TRBV6-5 and TRBJ2-3; D is tentatively TRBD1 or TRBD2 (5 bases each). The CDR3 totals 14 residues. The V end was cut by 6 bases, the J end by 7 bases, with 17 bases between. Per the germline V gene, CDR1 is MNHEY and CDR2 is SVGAGI. CDR3 sequence: CASRSRDGGYTQYF. The CDR3 DNA follows: TGTGCCAGCAGGAGCCGGGACGGTGGATATACGCAGTATTTT.

The chain carries TRBV10-3 and TRBJ1-2, with 7 bases that match TRBD1. This CDR3 has 13 amino acids. Germline CDR1 ENHRY, CDR2 SYGVKD. The V gene end was trimmed by 4 bases and the J gene end by 7 bases; junction bases not matched to a gene: 6. CDR3 in DNA: TGTGCCATCAGTGCCCGGGACAGCGCTGGCTACACCTTC. It translates to CAISARDSAGYTF.

This chain joins TRBV9 and TRBJ2-2; TRBD1 might be the D (5 bases). Germline CDR1 is SGDLS and CDR2 is YYNGEE. Trimming took off 0 bases at V and 0 bases at J, with 15 bases between the two ends. This CDR3 contains 18 residues. The CDR3 region is CASSVDVLGPANTGELFF. In DNA, the CDR3 is TGTGCCAGCAGCGTAGATGTATTGGGGCCGGCGAACACCGGGGAGCTGTTTTTT.

V is TRBV28 and J is TRBJ1-5; 7 bases agree with TRBD1. Trimming removed 2 bases from V and 7 bases from J; junction bases left unmatched: 5. This CDR3 is 14 amino acids long. Looked up from germline, CDR1 is MDHEN and CDR2 is SYDVKM. This chain's CDR3 is CASSLRGLEQPQHF. In DNA, the CDR3 is TGTGCCAGCAGTTTAAGGGGGCTGGAACAGCCCCAGCATTTT. The full variable domain, in which reference TRBV28 and TRBJ1-5 provide the parts outside the CDR3, is DVKVTQSSRYLVKRTGEKVFLECVQDMDHENMFWYRQDPGLGLRLIYFSYDVKMKEKGDIPEGYSVSREKKERFSLILESASTNQTSMYLCASSLRGLEQPQHFGDGTRLSIL.

V usage is TRBV30 and J usage is TRBJ2-7; D is perhaps TRBD1 or TRBD2 (5 bases each). This CDR3 comprises 11 residues. The V and J ends lost 0 bases and 7 bases respectively, with 7 bases between them. Germline lookup yields CDR1 GTSNPN and CDR2 SVGIG (reference sequence). The CDR3 protein is CAWSVWGEQYF. The CDR3 bases are TGTGCCTGGAGTGTATGGGGGGAGCAGTACTTC.

This chain connects TRBV4-2 to TRBJ1-4, with D uncertain. The germline V gene has CDR1 LGHNA and CDR2 YNFKEQ. The ends were cut back, 0 bases at V and 8 bases at J, with 10 bases in the middle. This CDR3 contains 14 residues. Here the CDR3 reads CASSQERSAEKLFF. CDR3 nucleotide sequence: TGTGCCAGCAGCCAAGAGAGGAGTGCGGAAAAACTGTTTTTT.